This TCR beta chain is drawn from a study of blood T cell repertoires in COVID-19. Whole-study context: Samples of COVID-19 (acute and convalescent) were obtained from the United States, Italy and Spain.

CDR1 and CDR2 from the germline V gene are SGHTA and FQGNSA. The CDR3 is made up of 15 amino acids. Trimming cost V 6 bases and J 1 base; bases outside gene matches: 7. Assay: immunoSEQ multiplex PCR; the TCRdb copy retains only in-frame clones and omits some. This sample has a few hundred thousand clones; around 84% occur once, and the top ten carry 7.4%. Residents of 24 US areas, aged about 18 to 100 years, made up the participants. Participants' own reports of clinical history determined their cohort assignment. The gene calls are TRBV7-2 and TRBJ1-1, with TRBD1 matching 8 bases. Sequencing used PBMCs or T cells enriched from blood (not recorded which). The receptor's source is a woman in her thirties or forties with acute COVID-19. CDR3 residues: CASSDRTGRNTEAFF. DNA of the CDR3: TGTGCCAGCAGTGATAGGACAGGGAGGAACACTGAAGCTTTCTTT.